These 8 T cell receptor beta chains were sequenced from one sample in a study of OX40 agonist ivuxolimab in advanced cancers. The repertoire was sequenced with immunoSEQ multiplex PCR; TCRdb's copy has only in-frame clones and lacks some. Found here are about 22,000 clones, 75% to 85% of them singletons; the top ten hold approximately 30%. Sample: CD4+ or CD8+ T cells sorted from blood, taken in a trial of the OX40 agonist ivuxolimab. These receptors were obtained from an adult with an advanced solid tumor such as melanoma, head and neck, liver or kidney cancer.

This chain links TRBV27 with TRBJ1-5; no definite D call. The CDR3 sequence is 14 residues long. Trimming removed 3 bases at V and 6 bases at J, with 12 bases between. The germline V gene has CDR1 MNHEY and CDR2 SMNVEV (reference sequence). The CDR3 nucleotides are TGTGCCAGCAGTTTCCGAGAAAGGAGTCAGCCCCAGCATTTT. This gives the protein CASSFRERSQPQHF.

Only one count was recorded for this clone. In DNA form, the CDR3 reads TGTGCCACCAGCAGAGGGTCAGTGGAGGAGACCCAGTACTTC. Translated: CATSRGSVEETQYF. This chain connects TRBV15 to TRBJ2-5; D is uncertain. The germline CDR1 and CDR2 sequences are LNHNV and YYDKDF (reference sequence). CDR3 length equals 14 residues. The V end lost 1 base, the J end lost 5 bases, and 11 bases lay between the germline ends.

The chain has TRBV25-1 and TRBJ2-2; D ambiguous. The CDR3 consists of 12 residues. V was trimmed by 8 bases and J by 3 bases, leaving 7 bases between them. Germline lookup yields CDR1 MGHDK and CDR2 SYGVNS. The CDR3 here is CASGQDTGELFF. The DNA for the CDR3 is TGTGCCAGCGGGCAGGACACCGGGGAGCTGTTTTTT.

V is TRBV6-5 and J is TRBJ1-1; D is uncertain. The germline CDR1 and CDR2 sequences are MNHEY and SVGAGI. Trimming took off 2 bases at V and 7 bases at J, with 17 bases between the two ends. This CDR3 spans 15 amino acids. CDR3 residues: CASSYGQRGESEAFF. The CDR3 region has the DNA TGTGCCAGCAGTTACGGGCAACGGGGTGAGAGTGAAGCTTTCTTT.

This chain uses TRBV6-6 with TRBJ1-5; a possible D gene is TRBD1 (6 bases). The CDR3 is made up of 15 amino acids. Germline V CDR1 and CDR2: MNHNY, SVGAGI (reference sequence). V was trimmed by 2 bases and J by 3 bases, leaving 11 bases between them. In DNA, the CDR3 is TGTGCCAGCAGTTACCTACAGGGAGCCAATCAGCCCCAGCATTTT. Amino acid sequence: CASSYLQGANQPQHF.

The chain has TRBV27 and TRBJ2-7; the D gene is possibly TRBD1 (5 bases). The length of the CDR3 is 14 residues. CDR1 and CDR2 (germline): MNHEY, SMNVEV (reference sequence). The V gene lost 0 bases and the J gene lost 4 bases, with 10 bases spanning the gap. CDR3 amino acids: CASSLSGAGYEQYF. The CDR3 DNA sequence: TGTGCCAGCAGTTTATCAGGGGCTGGGTACGAGCAGTACTTC.

The rearrangement links TRBV6-5 to TRBJ1-4; D is uncertain. The CDR3 length is 14 residues. The V end lost 4 bases, the J end lost 13 bases, and 19 bases lay between the germline ends. Germline V gene lookup returns CDR1 MNHEY and CDR2 SVGAGI. In nucleotides, the CDR3 is TGTGCCAGCAGTTCATCCCCCTCCGGGGAGGGACTGTTTTTT. Its protein product is CASSSSPSGEGLFF.

The V call is TRBV30, the J call TRBJ1-3, with D tentatively TRBD1 (5 bases). Germline values: CDR1 GTSNPN, CDR2 SVGIG (reference sequence). Trimming cost V 2 bases and J 3 bases, with 14 bases left between them. The CDR3 is 15 residues long. CDR3 nucleotides: TGTGCCTGGAGTTTCCTGGGGACTGGTGGAAACACCATATATTTT. Its protein product is CAWSFLGTGGNTIYF.